A single sample gave rise to the 20 T cell receptor beta chains below, sequenced in a study of blood T cell repertoires in COVID-19. The assay was immunoSEQ multiplex PCR, and TCRdb's table has in-frame clones only and misses some. The profile covers around 60,000 clones, with more than 65% appearing a single time and 5.6% taken by the ten largest. The source material was peripheral blood. These receptors all come from a woman aged 55-69 years with acute or convalescent COVID-19.

J is TRBJ1-1 and V is TRBV19, with D unclear. Germline CDR1 and CDR2: LNHDA and SQIVND (reference sequence). This CDR3 comprises 14 residues. With 5 bases removed from V and 6 bases from J, the gap between germline ends came to 16 bases. This chain's CDR3 is CASSFVGVGAEAFF. The CDR3 nucleotides read TGTGCCAGTAGTTTCGTGGGCGTGGGCGCTGAAGCTTTCTTT.

CDR3 loop: CASSILGRQDTEAFF. The CDR3 DNA is TGTGCCAGTAGTATCTTGGGGCGACAGGACACTGAAGCTTTCTTT. The chain is built from TRBV19 and TRBJ1-1; tentative D call: TRBD1 (6 bases). Deletions cut 3 bases from V and 3 bases from J, with 14 bases between. CDR3 size: 15 residues. Germline CDR1 is LNHDA and CDR2 is SQIVND (reference sequence).

The DNA for the CDR3 is TGCGCCAGCAGCTTGTATGGGGCAGAGAGCAATGAGCAGTTCTTC. Protein product: CASSLYGAESNEQFF. The J gene is TRBJ2-1, the V gene TRBV5-1; a weak D match, TRBD1 (5 bases). CDR3 length: 15 amino acids. Trimming cost V 1 base and J 6 bases, with 14 bases left between them. The germline CDR1 and CDR2 sequences are SGHRS and YFSETQ.

This clone came up a few times. The rearrangement links TRBV20-1 to TRBJ2-7; possibly TRBD2 for D (5 bases). V was cut by 3 bases and J by 3 bases, with 18 bases left in between. The CDR3 consists of 15 residues. Per germline, CDR1 DFQATT and CDR2 SNEGSKA (reference sequence). The CDR3 region has the DNA TGCAGTGCTAGTTCGGGAAGAGGGAACCTCTACGAGCAGTACTTC. Protein: CSASSGRGNLYEQYF.

In nucleotides, the CDR3 is TGTGCCAGCTCACCACCGACCCGCGGGTCCTCTGGAAACACCATATATTTT. Residues: CASSPPTRGSSGNTIYF. The chain uses TRBV18 and TRBJ1-3; no clear D. In germline, CDR1 is KGHSH, CDR2 LQKENI. CDR3 length: 17 residues. V lost 0 bases and J 0 bases, leaving 12 bases between the germline ends.

J is TRBJ2-7 and V is TRBV3-1 (or the pseudogene TRBV3-2); weak D call: TRBD1 (5 bases). The CDR3 sequence is 15 residues long. V dropped 4 bases and J dropped 4 bases, with 17 bases sitting between them. Germline V gives CDR1 LGHDT, CDR2 YNNKEL (reference sequence). The CDR3 bases are TGTGCCAGCAGCCCCCCCGTGGGGCAGGCATACGAGCAGTACTTC. This translates into CASSPPVGQAYEQYF.

V usage is TRBV5-1 and J usage is TRBJ2-3, with TRBD1 identical over 9 bases. Germline V gene sequence: CDR1 SGHRS, CDR2 YFSETQ. Trimming took 4 bases from V and 2 from J; bases not matched to a gene: 5. This CDR3 is 15 amino acids long. The CDR3 DNA sequence: TGCGCCAGCAGCCAACAGGGGGCCATCACAGATACGCAGTATTTT. This sequence encodes CASSQQGAITDTQYF. Complete variable domain (other parts from reference TRBV5-1 and TRBJ2-3): KAGVTQTPRYLIKTRGQQVTLSCSPISGHRSVSWYQQTPGQGLQFLFEYFSETQRNKGNFPGRFSGRQFSNSRSEMNVSTLELGDSALYLCASSQQGAITDTQYFGPGTRLTVL.

V usage is TRBV6-5 and J usage is TRBJ2-7; a possible D gene is TRBD2 (5 bases). The germline V and J ends were trimmed by 9 bases and 3 bases, with 18 bases remaining between them. Germline CDR1 is MNHEY and CDR2 is SVGAGI. This CDR3 is 14 amino acids long. CDR3 DNA: TGTGCCAGTACCTTACGACACGGGGTCTACGAGCAGTACTTC. Protein sequence: CASTLRHGVYEQYF.

The chain combines TRBV5-4 with TRBJ1-4; TRBD1 matches 9 bases. The V gene's germline CDR1 is SGHNT and CDR2 YYREEE (reference sequence). The V gene end was trimmed by 4 bases and the J gene end by 0 bases; junction bases not matched to a gene: 7. There are 17 residues in the CDR3. CDR3 in amino acids: CASSIGTGPATNEKLFF. DNA of the CDR3: TGTGCCAGCAGCATCGGGACAGGGCCGGCAACTAATGAAAAACTGTTTTTT.

The rearrangement uses TRBV3-1 (or the pseudogene TRBV3-2) and TRBJ2-1, with 9 bases aligning to TRBD2. Germline CDR1 and CDR2: LGHDT and YNNKEL (reference sequence). After removal of 0 bases from V and 12 bases from J, the junction contained 15 bases not matched to a gene. The CDR3 loop spans 17 amino acids. The CDR3 nucleotides are TGTGCCAGCAGCCAAGAAAGGACTAGCGCCCGGACAATGAGGCAGTTCTTC. It specifies CASSQERTSARTMRQFF.

V gene TRBV1 combines with J gene TRBJ1-6; the listed D gene, TRBD1, was not tested against the DNA. TRBV1 is annotated as a pseudogene. The CDR3 has 18 residues. In nucleotides, the CDR3 is TGCACCAGCAGCCACCATAACAGGGGACCCTCCTATAATTCACCCCTCCACTTT. Translation: CTSSHHNRGPSYNSPLHF.

The chain's CDR3 is CASSVGSGSTDTQYF. As DNA, the CDR3 is TGTGCCAGCAGCGTTGGTAGCGGAAGCACAGATACGCAGTATTTT. V and J are TRBV9 and TRBJ2-3, with a tentative D call TRBD2 (6 bases). V dropped 2 bases and J dropped 0 bases, with 10 bases sitting between them. The CDR3 has 15 amino acids. Germline CDR1 and CDR2: SGDLS and YYNGEE.

The chain joins TRBV5-5 to TRBJ1-2; no reliable D call. From germline, CDR1 is SGHKS and CDR2 YYEKEE (reference sequence). The CDR3 sequence is 15 residues long. Trimming stripped 0 bases from V and 2 bases from J, with 11 bases between. CDR3 sequence (DNA): TGTGCCAGCAGCTTGGGTCCTGAGAAAAACTATGGCTACACCTTC. Encoded protein: CASSLGPEKNYGYTF.

The chain employs TRBV2 and TRBJ1-4, with no clear D. Trimming cost V 6 bases and J 7 bases, with 12 bases left between them. The germline gives CDR1 SNHLY, CDR2 FYNNEI. The CDR3 consists of 13 residues. CDR3 nucleotides: TGTGCCAGCAGCGAGATCTCTGTTGAAAAACTGTTTTTT. It specifies CASSEISVEKLFF. The whole variable domain, filled in from reference TRBV2 and TRBJ1-4, reads EPEVTQTPSHQVTQMGQEVILRCVPISNHLYFYWYRQILGQKVEFLVSFYNNEISEKSEIFDDQFSVERPDGSNFTLKIRSTKLEDSAMYFCASSEISVEKLFFGSGTQLSVL.

V usage is TRBV2 and J usage is TRBJ2-4, with 8 bases identical to TRBD2. Germline CDR1 is SNHLY and CDR2 is FYNNEI. The CDR3 has 13 residues. V was clipped by 11 bases and J by 9 bases; unmatched bases: 12. This CDR3 is CAGGGRGLGIQYF. The CDR3 DNA reads TGTGCCGGCGGGGGGCGAGGGCTCGGCATTCAGTACTTC.

The gene calls are TRBV2 and TRBJ1-5; D possibly corresponds to TRBD1 (5 bases). The CDR3 sequence is 16 residues long. Germline CDR1 reads SNHLY; CDR2 reads FYNNEI. The ends were cut back, 6 bases at V and 3 bases at J, with 18 bases in the middle. The CDR3 coding sequence is TGTGCCAGCAGAAGGAGAGGCGGGACTGACAATCAGCCCCAGCATTTT. This sequence encodes CASRRRGGTDNQPQHF.

This clone has just one count. The V and J genes are TRBV27 and TRBJ2-2; 7 bases match TRBD1. The CDR3 length is 15 residues. V gave up 0 bases and J gave up 6 bases; unmatched junction bases: 4. Germline CDR1 is MNHEY and CDR2 is SMNVEV (reference sequence). CDR3 protein: CASSLSSQGAGELFF. CDR3 bases: TGTGCCAGCAGTTTATCGAGCCAGGGGGCCGGGGAGCTGTTTTTT.

The chain recombines TRBV5-1 with TRBJ1-1; D is possibly TRBD1 (6 bases). This CDR3 spans 14 amino acids. The germline V gene has CDR1 SGHRS and CDR2 YFSETQ. V lost 4 bases to trimming and J lost 6 bases, with 16 bases between them. CDR3 residues: CASSITGPIAEAFF. CDR3 DNA sequence: TGCGCCAGCAGCATAACAGGGCCGATCGCTGAAGCTTTCTTT. Combining the CDR3 with reference TRBV5-1 and TRBJ1-1 gives the whole variable domain KAGVTQTPRYLIKTRGQQVTLSCSPISGHRSVSWYQQTPGQGLQFLFEYFSETQRNKGNFPGRFSGRQFSNSRSEMNVSTLELGDSALYLCASSITGPIAEAFFGQGTRLTVV.

The CDR3 spells CASSMTGSNTGELFF. The CDR3 DNA is TGTGCCAGTAGTATGACAGGGTCCAACACCGGGGAGCTGTTTTTT. V gene TRBV19 combines with J gene TRBJ2-2; 7 bases agree with TRBD1. The germline gives CDR1 LNHDA, CDR2 SQIVND (reference sequence). There are 15 residues in the CDR3. V shed 3 bases, J shed 2 bases, and the junction held 3 bases outside the gene matches.

The chain carries TRBV5-1 and TRBJ2-3; 9 bases are shared with TRBD1. V gave up 3 bases and J gave up 2 bases; unmatched junction bases: 7. Germline V lookup: CDR1 SGHRS, CDR2 YFSETQ. The CDR3 runs to 16 residues. Written as DNA, the CDR3 is TGCGCCAGCAGCTCCGGGACAGGGATTTCCACAGATACGCAGTATTTT. It specifies CASSSGTGISTDTQYF.